This T cell receptor (beta chain) is drawn from a study of blood T cell repertoires in COVID-19. CDR1 is SGHRS and CDR2 is YFSETQ in the germline V gene. Trimming shortened V by 4 bases and J by 1 base, and 14 bases separated the two germline ends. This CDR3 region has 15 residues. In the original processing: Amplification from reference gene primers served as the basis for estimated nucleated cell counts. Only in-frame clones appear in the TCRdb table, and some are missing; sequencing was by immunoSEQ multiplex PCR. V and J calls plus clone size are reproduced from that table; the DNA served to infer D and trimming. Of fewer than 300,000 clones in the sample, approximately 85% were seen once.

This sequence originates from a human donor with COVID-19, enrolled during active disease. The donor label of this sample is uncertain. The chain joins TRBV5-1 to TRBJ2-5, with a weak D call TRBD1 (6 bases). The sequenced material came from peripheral blood. The CDR3 loop is CASSISGTSQETQYF. The CDR3 DNA follows: TGCGCCAGCAGCATTTCCGGGACAAGCCAAGAGACCCAGTACTTC.